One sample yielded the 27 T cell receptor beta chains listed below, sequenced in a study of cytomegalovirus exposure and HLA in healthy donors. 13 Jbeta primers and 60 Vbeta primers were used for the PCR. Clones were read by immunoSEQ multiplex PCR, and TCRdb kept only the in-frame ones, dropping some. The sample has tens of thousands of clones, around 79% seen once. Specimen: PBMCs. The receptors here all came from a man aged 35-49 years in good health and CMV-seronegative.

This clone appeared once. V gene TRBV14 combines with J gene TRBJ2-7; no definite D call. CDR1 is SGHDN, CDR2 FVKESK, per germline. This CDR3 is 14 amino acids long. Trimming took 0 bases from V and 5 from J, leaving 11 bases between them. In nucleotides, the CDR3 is TGTGCCAGCAGCCAAGAAAGTTACTTTCACGAGCAGTACTTC. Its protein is CASSQESYFHEQYF.

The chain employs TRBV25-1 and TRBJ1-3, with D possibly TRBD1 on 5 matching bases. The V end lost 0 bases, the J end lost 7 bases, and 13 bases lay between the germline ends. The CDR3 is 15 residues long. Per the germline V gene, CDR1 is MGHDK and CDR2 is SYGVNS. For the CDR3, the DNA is TGTGCCAGCAGTGAATATGGGACCGGGGGGAACACCATATATTTT. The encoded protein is CASSEYGTGGNTIYF.

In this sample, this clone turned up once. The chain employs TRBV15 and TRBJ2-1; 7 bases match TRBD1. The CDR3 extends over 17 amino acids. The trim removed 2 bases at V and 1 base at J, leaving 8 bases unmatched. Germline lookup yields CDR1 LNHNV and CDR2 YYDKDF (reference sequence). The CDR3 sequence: CATSRWGRDRSYNEQFF. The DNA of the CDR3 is TGTGCCACCAGCAGATGGGGCCGGGACAGATCCTACAATGAGCAGTTCTTC.

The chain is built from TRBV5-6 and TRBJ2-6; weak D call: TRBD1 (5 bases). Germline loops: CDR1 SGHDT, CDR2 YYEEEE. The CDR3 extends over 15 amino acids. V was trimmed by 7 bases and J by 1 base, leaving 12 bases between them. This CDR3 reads CASSGQGSGANVLTF. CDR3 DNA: TGTGCCAGCTCTGGTCAGGGTTCTGGGGCCAACGTCCTGACTTTC. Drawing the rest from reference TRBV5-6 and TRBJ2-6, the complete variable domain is DAGVTQSPTHLIKTRGQQVTLRCSPKSGHDTVSWYQQALGQGPQFIFQYYEEEERQRGNFPDRFSGHQFPNYSSELNVNALLLGDSALYLCASSGQGSGANVLTFGAGSRLTVL.

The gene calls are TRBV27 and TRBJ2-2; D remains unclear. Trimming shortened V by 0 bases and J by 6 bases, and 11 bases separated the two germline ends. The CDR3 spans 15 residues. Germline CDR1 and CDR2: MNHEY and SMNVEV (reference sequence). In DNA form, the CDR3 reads TGTGCCAGCAGTTTATCCTCTATTCGAGCCGGGGAGCTGTTTTTT. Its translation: CASSLSSIRAGELFF.

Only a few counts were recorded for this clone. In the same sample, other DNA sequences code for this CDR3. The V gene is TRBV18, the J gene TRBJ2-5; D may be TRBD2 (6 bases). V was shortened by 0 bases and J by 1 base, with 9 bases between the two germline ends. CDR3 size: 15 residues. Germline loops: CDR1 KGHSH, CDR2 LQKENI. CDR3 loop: CASSPPSGFQETQYF. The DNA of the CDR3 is TGTGCCAGCTCACCACCTAGCGGATTCCAAGAGACCCAGTACTTC.

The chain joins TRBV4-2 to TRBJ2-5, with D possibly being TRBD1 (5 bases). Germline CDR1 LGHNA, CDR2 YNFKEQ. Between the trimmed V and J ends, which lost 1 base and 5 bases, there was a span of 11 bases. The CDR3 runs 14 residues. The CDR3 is CASSQAPPGETQYF. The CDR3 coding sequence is TGTGCCAGCAGCCAAGCCCCCCCAGGGGAGACCCAGTACTTC.

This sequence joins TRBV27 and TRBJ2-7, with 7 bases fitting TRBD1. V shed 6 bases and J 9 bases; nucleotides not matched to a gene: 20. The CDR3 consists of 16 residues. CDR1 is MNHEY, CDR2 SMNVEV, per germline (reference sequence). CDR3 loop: CASSLRRMGTAFGQYF. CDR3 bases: TGTGCCAGCAGCTTAAGACGAATGGGGACAGCCTTCGGGCAGTACTTC.

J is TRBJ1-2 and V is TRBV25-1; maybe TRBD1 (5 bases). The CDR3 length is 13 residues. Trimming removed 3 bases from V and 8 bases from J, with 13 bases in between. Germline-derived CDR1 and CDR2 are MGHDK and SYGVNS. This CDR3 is CASSDQGTGGYTF. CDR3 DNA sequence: TGTGCCAGCAGTGACCAGGGAACAGGAGGCTACACCTTC.

Here the CDR3 DNA reads TGTGCCAGCAGCGAGTCAGGGTTAGTCTACAATGAGCAGTTCTTC. Its protein product is CASSESGLVYNEQFF. V and J are TRBV2 and TRBJ2-1, with D perhaps matching TRBD1 (5 bases). Germline values: CDR1 SNHLY, CDR2 FYNNEI. The CDR3 contains 15 residues. Trimming cost V 6 bases and J 3 bases, with 15 bases left between them.

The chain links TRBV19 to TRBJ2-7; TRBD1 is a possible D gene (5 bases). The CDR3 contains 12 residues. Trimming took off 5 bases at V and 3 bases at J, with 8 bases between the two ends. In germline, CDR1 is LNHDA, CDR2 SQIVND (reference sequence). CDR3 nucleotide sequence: TGTGCCAGTAGTCAAACAGGCTACGAGCAGTACTTC. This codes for CASSQTGYEQYF.

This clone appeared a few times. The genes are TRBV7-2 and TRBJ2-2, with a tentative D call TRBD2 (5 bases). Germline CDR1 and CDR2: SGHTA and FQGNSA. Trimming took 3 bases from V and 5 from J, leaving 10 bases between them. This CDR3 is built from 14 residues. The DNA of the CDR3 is TGTGCCAGCAGCTTCTCCGGGGAAACCGGGGAGCTGTTTTTT. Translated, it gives CASSFSGETGELFF.

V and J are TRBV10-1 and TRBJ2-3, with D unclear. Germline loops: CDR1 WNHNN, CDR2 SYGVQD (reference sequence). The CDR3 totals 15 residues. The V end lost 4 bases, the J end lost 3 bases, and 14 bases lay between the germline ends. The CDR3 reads CASSARTVGTDTQYF. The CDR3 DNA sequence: TGCGCCAGCAGTGCCCGTACCGTCGGGACAGATACGCAGTATTTT.

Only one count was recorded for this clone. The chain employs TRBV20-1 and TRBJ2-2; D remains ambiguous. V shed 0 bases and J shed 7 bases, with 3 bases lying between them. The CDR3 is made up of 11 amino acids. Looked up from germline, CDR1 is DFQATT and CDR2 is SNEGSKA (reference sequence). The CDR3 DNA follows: TGCAGTGCTAGAGATCTCGGGGAGCTGTTTTTT. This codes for CSARDLGELFF.

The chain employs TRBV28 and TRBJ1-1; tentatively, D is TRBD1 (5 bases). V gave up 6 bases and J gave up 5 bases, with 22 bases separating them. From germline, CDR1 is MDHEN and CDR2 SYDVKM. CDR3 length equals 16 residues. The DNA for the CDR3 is TGTGCCAGCAGGCCACGAGGTCGGGGGGAACTTACTGAAGCTTTCTTT. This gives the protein CASRPRGRGELTEAFF.

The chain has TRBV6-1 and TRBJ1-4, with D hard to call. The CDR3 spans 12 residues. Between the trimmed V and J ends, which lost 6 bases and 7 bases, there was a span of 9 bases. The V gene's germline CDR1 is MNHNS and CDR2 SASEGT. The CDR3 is CASRIDPEKLFF. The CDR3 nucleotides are TGTGCCAGCAGGATAGATCCTGAAAAACTGTTTTTT.

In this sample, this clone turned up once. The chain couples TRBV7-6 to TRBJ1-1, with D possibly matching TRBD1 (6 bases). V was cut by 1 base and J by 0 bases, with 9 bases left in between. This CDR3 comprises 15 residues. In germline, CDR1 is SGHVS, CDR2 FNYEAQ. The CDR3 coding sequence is TGTGCCAGCAGCTTAGGACAGGCTGTGAACACTGAAGCTTTCTTT. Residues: CASSLGQAVNTEAFF. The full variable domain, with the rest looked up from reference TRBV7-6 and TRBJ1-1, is GAGVSQSPRYKVTKRGQDVALRCDPISGHVSLYWYRQALGQGPEFLTYFNYEAQQDKSGLPNDRFSAERPEGSISTLTIQRTEQRDSAMYRCASSLGQAVNTEAFFGQGTRLTVV.

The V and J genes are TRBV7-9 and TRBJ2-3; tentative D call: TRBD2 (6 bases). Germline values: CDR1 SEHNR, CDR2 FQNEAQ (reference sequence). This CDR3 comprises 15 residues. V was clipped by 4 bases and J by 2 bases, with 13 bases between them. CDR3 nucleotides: TGTGCCAGCAGCTGGACCGGCGGGGACACAGATACGCAGTATTTT. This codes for CASSWTGGDTDTQYF.

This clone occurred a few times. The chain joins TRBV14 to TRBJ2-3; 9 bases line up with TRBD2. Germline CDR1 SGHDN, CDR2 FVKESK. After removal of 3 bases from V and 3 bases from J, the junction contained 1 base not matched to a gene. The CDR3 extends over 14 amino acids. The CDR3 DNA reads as TGTGCCAGCAGCCATAGCGGGAGAACAGATACGCAGTATTTT. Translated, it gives CASSHSGRTDTQYF.

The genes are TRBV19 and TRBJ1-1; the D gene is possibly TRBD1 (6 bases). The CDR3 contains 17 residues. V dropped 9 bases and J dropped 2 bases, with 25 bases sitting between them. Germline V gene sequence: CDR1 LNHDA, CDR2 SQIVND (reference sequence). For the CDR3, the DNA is TGTGCCAGCACGCCATGGGCTCCGACAGGAATCAACACTGAAGCTTTCTTT. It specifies CASTPWAPTGINTEAFF.

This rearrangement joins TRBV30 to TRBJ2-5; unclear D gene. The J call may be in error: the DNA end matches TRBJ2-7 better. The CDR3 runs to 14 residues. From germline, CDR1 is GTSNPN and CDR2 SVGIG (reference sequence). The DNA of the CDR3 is TGTGCCTGGAGTGTGGGCTCCATTGACTACGAGCAGTACTTC. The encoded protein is CAWSVGSIDYEQYF.

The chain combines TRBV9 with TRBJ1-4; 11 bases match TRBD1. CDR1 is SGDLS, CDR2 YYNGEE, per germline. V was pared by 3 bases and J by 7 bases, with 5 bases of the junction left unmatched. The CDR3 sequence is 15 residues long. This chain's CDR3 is CASSEGTGGGEKLFF. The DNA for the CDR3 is TGTGCCAGCAGCGAGGGGACAGGGGGGGGTGAAAAACTGTTTTTT.

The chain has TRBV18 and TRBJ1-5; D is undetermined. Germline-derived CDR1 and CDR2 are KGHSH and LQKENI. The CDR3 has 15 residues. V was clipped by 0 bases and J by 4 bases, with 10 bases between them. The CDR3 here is CASSPPKTVNQPQHF. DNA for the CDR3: TGTGCCAGCTCACCACCGAAAACAGTTAATCAGCCCCAGCATTTT.

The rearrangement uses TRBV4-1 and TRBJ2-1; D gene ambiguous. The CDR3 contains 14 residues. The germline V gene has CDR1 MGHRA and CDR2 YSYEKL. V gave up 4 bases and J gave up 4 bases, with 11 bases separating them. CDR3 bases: TGCGCCAGCAGCCCCCTATCGGAGTACAATGAGCAGTTCTTC. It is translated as CASSPLSEYNEQFF.

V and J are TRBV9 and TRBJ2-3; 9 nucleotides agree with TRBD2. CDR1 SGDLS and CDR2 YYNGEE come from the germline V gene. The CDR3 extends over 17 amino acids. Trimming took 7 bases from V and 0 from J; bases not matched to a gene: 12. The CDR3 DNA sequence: TGTGCCAGCGCCAAGGCAGGGACTAGCCCCAGCACAGATACGCAGTATTTT. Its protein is CASAKAGTSPSTDTQYF.

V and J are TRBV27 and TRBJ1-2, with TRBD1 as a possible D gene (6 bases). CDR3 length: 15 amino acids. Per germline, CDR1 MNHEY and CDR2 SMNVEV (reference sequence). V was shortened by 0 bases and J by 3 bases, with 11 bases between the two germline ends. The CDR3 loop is CASSLSWGPDYGYTF. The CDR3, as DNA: TGTGCCAGCAGTTTATCGTGGGGGCCTGACTATGGCTACACCTTC.

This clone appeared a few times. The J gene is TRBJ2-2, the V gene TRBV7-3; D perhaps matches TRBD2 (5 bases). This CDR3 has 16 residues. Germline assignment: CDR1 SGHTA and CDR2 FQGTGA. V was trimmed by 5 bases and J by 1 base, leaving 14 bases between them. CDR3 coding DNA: TGTGCCAGCAGCCCCCCCGGGAAGCAGAACACCGGGGAGCTGTTTTTT. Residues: CASSPPGKQNTGELFF.